This T cell receptor (beta chain) was identified in a study of blood T cells in healthy people across ages. The authors ran a second PCR of about 7 to 11 cycles using a sample-barcoded 5' primer and a J-beta primer mix. TCRdb fed the 5' RACE reads into MiXCR, producing one record per CDR3 protein. Among 600,000 to 850,000 distinct CDR3 sequences, approximately 25% were seen once, and the ten largest hold more than 7.5%. This CDR3 contains 19 residues. Trimming took 7 bases from V and 1 from J; bases not matched to a gene: 17. Germline loops: CDR1 MDHEN, CDR2 SYDVKM. This sample was shared with a second study, whose subject was T cells of mothers and their children.

The specimen sequenced was blood. This chain connects TRBV28 to TRBJ2-2, with 8 nucleotides matching TRBD1. The TCR originated in a boy between 10 and 17 years old in good health. For the CDR3, the DNA is TGTGCCAGCACCCGAATGGCCAGGGGGCGTACCTTGAACACCGGGGAGCTGTTTTTT. Translation: CASTRMARGRTLNTGELFF. The entire variable domain, with the rest obtained from reference TRBV28 and TRBJ2-2, is as follows: DVKVTQSSRYLVKRTGEKVFLECVQDMDHENMFWYRQDPGLGLRLIYFSYDVKMKEKGDIPEGYSVSREKKERFSLILESASTNQTSMYLCASTRMARGRTLNTGELFFGEGSRLTVL.